The clone carrying this TCR beta chain was counted a few times. The V and J ends lost 5 bases and 0 bases respectively, with 8 bases between them. Germline V lookup: CDR1 SGHRS, CDR2 YFSETQ. The CDR3 sequence is 14 residues long. These data come from a study of identical twins. Each CDR3 protein is one row after TCRdb ran MiXCR on the 5' RACE reads. The sample lists approximately 500,000 distinct CDR3 sequences, 24% occurring once. The sample was also linked to a second study, of T cells expressing NK-cell markers. In that study: One of eight sequenced donors was HCMV-seronegative; the other seven were seropositive. Several experiments employed an anti-gamma-delta TCR antibody to confine sorting to alpha-beta TCR T cells. The study found these clonotypes also leading the CD3+CD56-NKG2C+ fraction in a few donors.

The receptor was derived from a woman between 18 and 29 years old in good health. J is TRBJ2-2 and V is TRBV5-1, with D possibly matching TRBD1 (5 bases). The specimen sequenced was CD4+ T cells sorted from blood. The CDR3 sequence: CASSRTTNTGELFF. The DNA for the CDR3 is TGCGCCAGCAGTCGGACAACGAACACCGGGGAGCTGTTTTTT. Supplemented by reference TRBV5-1 and TRBJ2-2, the full variable domain reads KAGVTQTPRYLIKTRGQQVTLSCSPISGHRSVSWYQQTPGQGLQFLFEYFSETQRNKGNFPGRFSGRQFSNSRSEMNVSTLELGDSALYLCASSRTTNTGELFFGEGSRLTVL.